This T cell receptor (beta chain) derives from a study of blood T cell repertoires in COVID-19. Study summary: Sources were T cells, B-cell-depleted T cells, or PBMCs; the material itself was cDNA or gDNA.

Methods used by the authors: Reference gene primers were amplified, and this amplification served to estimate nucleated cell counts. Generated by immunoSEQ multiplex PCR, the TCRdb table keeps only in-frame clones and is missing some. That table furnishes V, J and clone size, whereas the DNA furnished D and trimming. The table has around 170,000 clones, roughly 74% seen once. This clone was detected a few times. The TCR was taken from a woman older than 75 with acute or convalescent COVID-19. The sample was peripheral blood.

CDR3: CASSLAKGTSGINEQFF. The CDR3 DNA reads TGCGCCAGCAGCTTGGCCAAGGGGACTAGCGGGATAAATGAGCAGTTCTTC. The J gene is TRBJ2-1, the V gene TRBV5-1; 13 positions match TRBD2. The length of the CDR3 is 17 residues. With 0 bases clipped from V and 7 bases from J, the junction kept 7 bases outside the gene matches. The germline V gene encodes CDR1 SGHRS and CDR2 YFSETQ.